This entry concerns a single TCR beta chain. This sample is drawn from a study of blood T cell repertoires in COVID-19. CDR1 is KGHSH, CDR2 LQKENI, per germline. This CDR3 has 18 residues. V lost 5 bases and J lost 2, with 21 bases in between. Methods used by the authors: Using reference gene primer amplification, nucleated cell counts were estimated. Sequencing used immunoSEQ multiplex PCR; TCRdb keeps in-frame clones, though not all of them. V and J calls and clone size are as listed in that table; D and trimming were resolved from the DNA. The sample consists of under 300,000 clones, about nine tenths of them appearing once.

The sequenced sample was PBMCs or T cells enriched from blood (not recorded which). The chain links TRBV18 to TRBJ2-2; D perhaps matches TRBD1 (5 bases). This TCR came from a woman in her twenties or thirties with acute COVID-19. CDR3 residues: CASSIKTKGHTNTGELFF. Here the CDR3 DNA reads TGTGCCAGCTCAATTAAAACAAAGGGGCACACAAACACCGGGGAGCTGTTTTTT.